This T cell receptor beta chain was observed in a study of CD8+ T cells in alopecia areata. Study-wide points: For lesional scalp, especially alopecia totalis/universalis, clonality was higher than in normal scalp. Among the top 100, expanded CD8+ clones, as well as scalp clonality, were significantly decreased by tofacitinib. Compared with mice, patients displayed less clear TCR sharing, possibly for HLA-related reasons. Many of the expanded lesional clones endured in scalp and blood while on tofacitinib.

Treatment: oral pan-JAK inhibitor, 5-10 mg twice daily. Trimming removed 5 bases from V and 6 bases from J, with 17 bases in between. Germline loops: CDR1 SEHNR, CDR2 FQNEAQ (reference sequence). This CDR3 has 15 residues. RNA extraction was followed by reverse transcription into cDNA, which acted as the sequencing template. The protocol was immunoSEQ multiplex PCR, while the TCRdb copy is restricted to in-frame clones and leaves out a portion. The sample holds 150,000 to 200,000 clones; about 60% are singletons and the top ten take roughly 12%. Remarks on this clone: Its specificity is not known.

This sequence was found in a human donor with alopecia areata. The rearrangement joins TRBV7-9 to TRBJ2-1, with D possibly being TRBD1 (6 bases). This material consisted of CD8+ T cells sorted from blood, taken at week 24, from a patient treated with tofacitinib. CDR3 protein: CASSTTGLRSNEQFF. The DNA of the CDR3 is TGTGCCAGCAGCACAACAGGGTTACGGAGCAATGAGCAGTTCTTC.